These 23 T cell receptor beta chains came from one sample sequenced in a study of blood T cell repertoires in COVID-19. Generated by immunoSEQ multiplex PCR, the TCRdb table keeps only in-frame clones and is missing some. The table has roughly 150,000 clones, around nine tenths seen once. The source material was peripheral blood. The receptor set was obtained from a man aged 50-60 years who had recovered from COVID-19.

This chain uses TRBV11-2 with TRBJ1-4; weak D call: TRBD1 (6 bases). Trimming cost V 1 base and J 8 bases, with 11 bases left between them. The CDR3 length is 14 residues. Germline loops: CDR1 SGHAT, CDR2 FQNNGV. CDR3 amino acids: CASSLAGAQEKLFF. For the CDR3, the DNA is TGTGCCAGCAGCTTAGCAGGGGCTCAGGAAAAACTGTTTTTT.

The rearrangement links TRBV7-3 to TRBJ2-7, with 7 nucleotides matching TRBD2. CDR1 is SGHTA, CDR2 FQGTGA, per germline. The ends lost 10 bases at V and 1 base at J; junction bases unmatched: 13. The CDR3 contains 15 residues. The CDR3 is CATCEGRGESYEQYF. The DNA of the CDR3 is TGTGCCACCTGCGAGGGCCGGGGGGAGTCCTACGAGCAGTACTTC.

The DNA of the CDR3 is TGTGCCAGCAGCGTAGGACTAGCGGATACGCAGTATTTT. This translates into CASSVGLADTQYF. The rearrangement links TRBV9 to TRBJ2-3, with TRBD2 matching over 8 bases. With 0 bases clipped from V and 6 bases from J, the junction kept 0 bases outside the gene matches. Germline-derived CDR1 and CDR2 are SGDLS and YYNGEE. This CDR3 is built from 13 residues.

The chain is built from TRBV5-1 and TRBJ2-7, with D tentatively TRBD2 (5 bases). CDR1 is SGHRS, CDR2 YFSETQ, per germline. This CDR3 spans 14 amino acids. Between the trimmed V and J ends, which lost 0 bases and 3 bases, there was a span of 10 bases. Written as DNA, the CDR3 is TGCGCCAGCAGCTTGGCCCCTCGGGGCTACGAGCAGTACTTC. Protein product: CASSLAPRGYEQYF.

This rearrangement joins TRBV7-2 to TRBJ1-2, with a weak D call TRBD1 (5 bases). The CDR3 has 15 residues. Germline lookup yields CDR1 SGHTA and CDR2 FQGNSA. The ends were cut back, 5 bases at V and 0 bases at J, with 13 bases in the middle. The CDR3 nucleotides read TGTGCCAGCAGCCCCGGGGGGGTAGCTAACTATGGCTACACCTTC. Amino acids: CASSPGGVANYGYTF.

The chain couples TRBV2 to TRBJ1-5; 9 bases agree with TRBD1. This CDR3 contains 16 residues. Germline V gene data show CDR1 as SNHLY and CDR2 as FYNNEI. J gave up 6 bases and V 2 bases, and 8 bases lay outside the gene matches. The CDR3 sequence is CASSERAGQGGQPQHF. In DNA form, the CDR3 reads TGTGCCAGCAGTGAAAGGGCGGGACAGGGAGGTCAGCCCCAGCATTTT.

The genes are TRBV18 and TRBJ1-2, with TRBD1 matching over 7 bases. The trim removed 4 bases at V and 4 bases at J, leaving 3 bases unmatched. Germline V gene sequence: CDR1 KGHSH, CDR2 LQKENI. The CDR3 consists of 13 residues. CDR3 coding DNA: TGTGCCAGCTCACTAGGGACAGTCTATGGCTACACCTTC. It yields the protein CASSLGTVYGYTF.

The gene calls are TRBV10-3 and TRBJ2-7, with D uncertain. Germline V lookup: CDR1 ENHRY, CDR2 SYGVKD. The CDR3 runs 11 residues. V was trimmed by 6 bases and J by 3 bases, leaving 6 bases between them. CDR3 protein: CAISELYEQYF. In DNA, the CDR3 is TGTGCCATCAGCGAACTCTACGAGCAGTACTTC.

The chain is built from TRBV7-2 and TRBJ1-3, with 7 bases lining up with TRBD1. The trim removed 5 bases at V and 0 bases at J, leaving 10 bases unmatched. Germline V gene lookup returns CDR1 SGHTA and CDR2 FQGNSA. This CDR3 region has 17 residues. This CDR3 is CASSKASPGGSGNTIYF. The CDR3 region has the DNA TGTGCCAGCAGCAAGGCCTCTCCAGGGGGCTCTGGAAACACCATATATTTT. Using reference TRBV7-2 and TRBJ1-3 for the parts outside the CDR3, the full variable domain is GAGVSQSPSNKVTEKGKDVELRCDPISGHTALYWYRQSLGQGLEFLIYFQGNSAPDKSGLPSDRFSAERTGGSVSTLTIQRTQQEDSAVYLCASSKASPGGSGNTIYFGEGSWLTVV.

V gene TRBV7-8 combines with J gene TRBJ1-4; 11 bases are shared with TRBD1. CDR3 length: 15 residues. V was pared by 3 bases and J by 8 bases, with 5 bases of the junction left unmatched. Germline V lookup: CDR1 SGHVS, CDR2 FQNEAQ. The CDR3 sequence is CASSFWDRGSEKLFF. The CDR3 region has the DNA TGTGCCAGCAGCTTTTGGGACAGGGGGTCAGAAAAACTGTTTTTT.

This chain uses TRBV21-1 with TRBJ2-7; the table's D call TRBD2 went unverified against the DNA. TRBV21-1 has pseudogene status. This CDR3 contains 16 residues. Here the CDR3 reads CASSKGRQGNSYEQYF. The CDR3 coding sequence is TGTGCCAGCAGCAAGGGGAGGCAGGGTAACTCCTACGAGCAGTACTTC.

This clone showed up just once. The V gene is TRBV5-6, the J gene TRBJ2-3; D unclear. The CDR3 spans 13 residues. Germline loops: CDR1 SGHDT, CDR2 YYEEEE. Trimming left V 3 bases short and J 2 bases short, with 7 bases between. CDR3 amino acids: CASSSSLTDTQYF. The CDR3 region has the DNA TGTGCCAGCAGCTCCTCTCTCACAGATACGCAGTATTTT.

Only one count was recorded for this clone. This chain links TRBV27 with TRBJ1-1, with 9 bases aligning to TRBD1. Per the germline V gene, CDR1 is MNHEY and CDR2 is SMNVEV (reference sequence). This CDR3 has 17 amino acids. The trim removed 3 bases at V and 5 bases at J, leaving 13 bases unmatched. The CDR3 protein is CASSFLNSGTGHTEAFF. The CDR3 nucleotides read TGTGCCAGCAGTTTCCTAAATTCCGGGACAGGGCATACTGAAGCTTTCTTT.

The J gene is TRBJ1-1, the V gene TRBV19, with 9 bases fitting TRBD1. Germline CDR1 and CDR2: LNHDA and SQIVND (reference sequence). This CDR3 comprises 21 residues. V lost 2 bases to trimming and J lost 4 bases; unmatched junction nucleotides: 23. CDR3 coding DNA: TGTGCCAGTAGTATAAAGCTACATGGGGTACAGGGGGCGGAAGGTGTCACTGAAGCTTTCTTT. Protein sequence: CASSIKLHGVQGAEGVTEAFF.

The count of this clone is one. The V gene is TRBV2, the J gene TRBJ2-7, with 9 bases aligning to TRBD1. The junction had 5 bases not matched to a gene; V was cut back by 6 bases and J by 5 bases. Germline V gene sequence: CDR1 SNHLY, CDR2 FYNNEI. The CDR3 is 13 residues long. CDR3 region: CASSVTGGNEQYF. CDR3 in DNA: TGTGCCAGCAGCGTGACAGGGGGAAACGAGCAGTACTTC.

This clone was recorded a few times. The chain employs TRBV21-1 and TRBJ2-3; the D call of TRBD1 is as the table states it, not checked on the DNA. TRBV21-1 is termed a pseudogene. This CDR3 is 16 amino acids long. The CDR3 nucleotides are TGTGCCAGCAGCAATAGGGTTAGGGGTAGCACAGATACGCAGTATTTT. It translates to CASSNRVRGSTDTQYF.

This clone was recorded only once. The chain employs TRBV28 and TRBJ2-7; TRBD1 agrees at 8 bases. This CDR3 spans 14 amino acids. J lost 2 bases, V lost 5 bases, and 5 bases had no gene match. Germline V gene sequence: CDR1 MDHEN, CDR2 SYDVKM. CDR3 sequence reads: CASSGDRFTYEQYF. The CDR3 DNA follows: TGTGCCAGCAGTGGGGACAGGTTTACCTACGAGCAGTACTTC. Based on the CDR3 plus reference TRBV28 and TRBJ2-7, the full variable domain is DVKVTQSSRYLVKRTGEKVFLECVQDMDHENMFWYRQDPGLGLRLIYFSYDVKMKEKGDIPEGYSVSREKKERFSLILESASTNQTSMYLCASSGDRFTYEQYFGPGTRLTVT.

This clone was detected once. The V call is TRBV5-6, the J call TRBJ1-2; 7 bases match TRBD1. Germline CDR1 reads SGHDT; CDR2 reads YYEEEE. The CDR3 loop spans 15 amino acids. The J segment lost 0 bases and the V segment lost 0 bases, leaving 2 bases of the junction unmatched. CDR3 sequence reads: CASSLGGGSNYGYTF. The CDR3 DNA is TGTGCCAGCAGCTTGGGAGGGGGCTCTAACTATGGCTACACCTTC.

The V and J genes are TRBV29-1 and TRBJ1-5; TRBD1 agrees at 12 bases. With 1 base clipped from V and 4 bases from J, the junction kept 8 bases outside the gene matches. The germline CDR1 and CDR2 sequences are SQVTM and ANQGSEA. The CDR3 has 17 residues. CDR3 loop: CSVEVPGQGAINQPQHF. The CDR3 DNA reads TGCAGCGTTGAAGTCCCGGGACAGGGGGCTATAAATCAGCCCCAGCATTTT.

This chain uses TRBV9 with TRBJ2-3, with a possible D match to TRBD1 (5 bases). Between the trimmed V and J ends, which lost 3 bases and 6 bases, there was a span of 14 bases. The CDR3 sequence is 14 residues long. The germline CDR1 and CDR2 sequences are SGDLS and YYNGEE. DNA for the CDR3: TGTGCCAGCAGCGAACGCCTAGGGGCCGATACGCAGTATTTT. Its translation: CASSERLGADTQYF. The whole variable domain, remainder taken from reference TRBV9 and TRBJ2-3, is DSGVTQTPKHLITATGQRVTLRCSPRSGDLSVYWYQQSLDQGLQFLIQYYNGEERAKGNILERFSAQQFPDLHSELNLSSLELGDSALYFCASSERLGADTQYFGPGTRLTVL.

The chain uses TRBV10-3 and TRBJ1-2, with 10 bases lining up with TRBD1. V dropped 2 bases and J dropped 6; count of bases not matched to a gene: 9. CDR3 length: 16 residues. The V gene's germline CDR1 is ENHRY and CDR2 SYGVKD. The CDR3 nucleotides read TGTGCCATCAGTGAGGGGGGGGGACAGGGGAAAGATGGCTACACCTTC. It codes for CAISEGGGQGKDGYTF.

J is TRBJ1-1 and V is TRBV27; weak D call: TRBD1 (5 bases). The CDR3 is made up of 13 amino acids. V gave up 10 bases and J gave up 1 base, with 13 bases separating them. Germline V gene lookup returns CDR1 MNHEY and CDR2 SMNVEV (reference sequence). CDR3 region: CATVRRGNTEAFF. The CDR3 region has the DNA TGTGCCACCGTAAGGAGGGGGAACACTGAAGCTTTCTTT.

The V and J genes are TRBV7-2 and TRBJ1-3, with 9 bases that match TRBD1. The ends lost 3 bases at V and 6 bases at J; junction bases unmatched: 9. The CDR3 consists of 16 residues. Germline CDR1 SGHTA, CDR2 FQGNSA. This CDR3 is CASSLGQGGNKNTIYF. For the CDR3, the DNA is TGTGCCAGCAGCTTGGGACAGGGAGGAAATAAAAACACCATATATTTT.